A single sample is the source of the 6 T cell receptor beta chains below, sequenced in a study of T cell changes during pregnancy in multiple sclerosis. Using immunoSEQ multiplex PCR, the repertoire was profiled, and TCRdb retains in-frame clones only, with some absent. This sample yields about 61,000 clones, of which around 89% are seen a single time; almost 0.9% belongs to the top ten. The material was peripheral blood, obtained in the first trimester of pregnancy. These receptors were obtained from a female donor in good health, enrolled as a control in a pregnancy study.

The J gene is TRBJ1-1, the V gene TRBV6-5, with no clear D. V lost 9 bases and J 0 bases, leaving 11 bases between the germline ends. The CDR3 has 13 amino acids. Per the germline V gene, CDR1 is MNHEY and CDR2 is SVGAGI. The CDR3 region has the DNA TGTGCCAGTCGCTCAGGTTTGAACACTGAAGCTTTCTTT. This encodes CASRSGLNTEAFF.

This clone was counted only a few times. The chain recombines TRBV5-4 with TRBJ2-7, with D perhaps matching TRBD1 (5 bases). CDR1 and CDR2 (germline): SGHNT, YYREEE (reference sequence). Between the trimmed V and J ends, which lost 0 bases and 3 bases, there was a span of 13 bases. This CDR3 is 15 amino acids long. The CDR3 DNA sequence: TGTGCCAGCAGCTTGGATGCAGGGCCATACTACGAGCAGTACTTC. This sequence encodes CASSLDAGPYYEQYF. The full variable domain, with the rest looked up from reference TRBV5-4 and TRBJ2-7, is ETGVTQSPTHLIKTRGQQVTLRCSSQSGHNTVSWYQQALGQGPQFIFQYYREEENGRGNFPPRFSGLQFPNYSSELNVNALELDDSALYLCASSLDAGPYYEQYFGPGTRLTVT.

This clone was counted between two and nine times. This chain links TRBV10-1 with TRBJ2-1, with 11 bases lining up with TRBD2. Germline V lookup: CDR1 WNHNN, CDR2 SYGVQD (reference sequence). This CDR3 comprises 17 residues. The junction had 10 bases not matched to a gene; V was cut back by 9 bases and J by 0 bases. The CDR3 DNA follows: TGCGCCAGGATACCGGGACTAGCGGTGCTCTCCTACAATGAGCAGTTCTTC. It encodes CARIPGLAVLSYNEQFF.

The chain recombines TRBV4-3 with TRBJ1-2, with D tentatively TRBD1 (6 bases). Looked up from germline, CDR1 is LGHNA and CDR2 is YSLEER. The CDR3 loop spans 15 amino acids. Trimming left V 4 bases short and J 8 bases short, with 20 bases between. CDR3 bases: TGCGCCAGCAGCCTATATTCAGGGGCCCAACAGGGCTACACCTTC. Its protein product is CASSLYSGAQQGYTF.

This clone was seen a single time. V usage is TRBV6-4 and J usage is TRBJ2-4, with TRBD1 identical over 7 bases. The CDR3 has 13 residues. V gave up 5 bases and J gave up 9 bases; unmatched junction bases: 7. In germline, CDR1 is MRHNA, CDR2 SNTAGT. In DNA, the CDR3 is TGTGCCAGCAGTCCTAGGGGGCAAGCCATTCAGTACTTC. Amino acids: CASSPRGQAIQYF.

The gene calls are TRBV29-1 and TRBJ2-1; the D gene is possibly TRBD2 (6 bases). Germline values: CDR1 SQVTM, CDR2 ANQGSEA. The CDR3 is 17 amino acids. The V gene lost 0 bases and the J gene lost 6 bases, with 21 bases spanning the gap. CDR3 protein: CSVEEWDSTRVTNEQFF. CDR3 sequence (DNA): TGCAGCGTTGAAGAATGGGACTCAACTCGGGTCACCAATGAGCAGTTCTTC.